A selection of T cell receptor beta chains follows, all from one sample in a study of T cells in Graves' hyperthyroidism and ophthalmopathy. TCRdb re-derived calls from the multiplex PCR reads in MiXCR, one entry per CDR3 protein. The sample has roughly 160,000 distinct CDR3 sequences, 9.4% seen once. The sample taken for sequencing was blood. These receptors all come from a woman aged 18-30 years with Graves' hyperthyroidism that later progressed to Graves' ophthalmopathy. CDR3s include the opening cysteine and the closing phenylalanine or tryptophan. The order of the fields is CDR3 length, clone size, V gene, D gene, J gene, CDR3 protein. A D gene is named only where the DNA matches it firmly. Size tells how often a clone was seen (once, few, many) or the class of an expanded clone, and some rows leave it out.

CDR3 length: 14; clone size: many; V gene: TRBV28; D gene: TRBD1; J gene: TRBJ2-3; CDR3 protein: CASTLGTGIDTQYF
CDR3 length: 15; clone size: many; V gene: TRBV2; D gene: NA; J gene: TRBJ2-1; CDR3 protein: CASSERWTAGDEQFF
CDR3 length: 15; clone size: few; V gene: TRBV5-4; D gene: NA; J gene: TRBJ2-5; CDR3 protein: CASSLGPGERETQYF
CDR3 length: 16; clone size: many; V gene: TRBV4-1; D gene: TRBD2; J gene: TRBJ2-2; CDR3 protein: CASSPEAGGDTGELFF
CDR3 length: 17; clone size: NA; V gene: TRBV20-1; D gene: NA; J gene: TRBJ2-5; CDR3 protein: CSARDWVYREDQETQYF
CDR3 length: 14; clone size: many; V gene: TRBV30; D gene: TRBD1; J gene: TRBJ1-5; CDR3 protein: CAWRKTGFDQPQHF
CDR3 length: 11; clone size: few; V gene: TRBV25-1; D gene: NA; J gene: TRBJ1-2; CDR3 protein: CASSELGGLAF
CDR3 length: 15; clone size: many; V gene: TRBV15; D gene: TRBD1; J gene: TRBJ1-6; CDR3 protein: CATSIPGTGNSPLHF
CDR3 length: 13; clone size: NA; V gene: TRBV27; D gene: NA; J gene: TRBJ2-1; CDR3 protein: CASSLGGLSEQFF
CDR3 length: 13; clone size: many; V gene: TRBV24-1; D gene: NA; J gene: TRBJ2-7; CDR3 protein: CATSDPGIDEQYF
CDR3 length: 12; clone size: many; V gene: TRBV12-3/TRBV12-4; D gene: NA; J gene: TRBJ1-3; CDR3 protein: CASSFNGNTIYF
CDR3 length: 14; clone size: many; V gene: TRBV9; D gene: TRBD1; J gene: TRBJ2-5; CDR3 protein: CASSTRQGSETQYF
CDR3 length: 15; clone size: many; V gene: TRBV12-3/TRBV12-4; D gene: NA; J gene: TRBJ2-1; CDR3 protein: CASSFSDRLYNEQFF
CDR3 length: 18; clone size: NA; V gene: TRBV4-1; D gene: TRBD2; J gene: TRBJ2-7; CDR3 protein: CASSRRSASGRAPAEQYF
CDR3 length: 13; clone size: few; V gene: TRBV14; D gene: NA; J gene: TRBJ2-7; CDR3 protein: CASSHEYLYEQYF
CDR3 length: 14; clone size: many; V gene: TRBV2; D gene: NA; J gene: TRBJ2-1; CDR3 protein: CASGRGRDGFEQFF
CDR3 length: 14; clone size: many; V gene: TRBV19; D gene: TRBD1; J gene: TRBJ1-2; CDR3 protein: CASTTGGFNYGYTF
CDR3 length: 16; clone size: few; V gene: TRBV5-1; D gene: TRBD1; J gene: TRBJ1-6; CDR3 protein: CASSLTGTSYNSPLHF
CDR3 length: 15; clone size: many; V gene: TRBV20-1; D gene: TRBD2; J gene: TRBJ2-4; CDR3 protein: CSATLAGVFGNIQYF
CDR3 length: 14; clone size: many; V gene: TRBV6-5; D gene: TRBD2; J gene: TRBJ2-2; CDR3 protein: CASSYPAGAGELFF